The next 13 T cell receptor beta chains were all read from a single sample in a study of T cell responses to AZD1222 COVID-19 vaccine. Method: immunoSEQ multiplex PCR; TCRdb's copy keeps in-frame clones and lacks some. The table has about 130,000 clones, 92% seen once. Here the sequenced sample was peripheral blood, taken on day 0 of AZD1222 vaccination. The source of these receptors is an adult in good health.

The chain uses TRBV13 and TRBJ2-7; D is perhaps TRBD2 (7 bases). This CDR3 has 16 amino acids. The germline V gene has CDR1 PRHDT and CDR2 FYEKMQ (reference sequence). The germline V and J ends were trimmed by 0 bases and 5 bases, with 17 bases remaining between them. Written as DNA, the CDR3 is TGTGCCAGCAGCTTAGGCCTAAGGGGGAGGGGCCACGAGCAGTACTTC. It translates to CASSLGLRGRGHEQYF.

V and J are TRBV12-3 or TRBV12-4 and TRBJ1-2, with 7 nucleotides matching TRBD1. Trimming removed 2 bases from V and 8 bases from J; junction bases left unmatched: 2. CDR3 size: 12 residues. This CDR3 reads CASSLYRGGYTF. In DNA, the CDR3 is TGTGCCAGCAGTTTATACAGGGGAGGCTACACCTTC.

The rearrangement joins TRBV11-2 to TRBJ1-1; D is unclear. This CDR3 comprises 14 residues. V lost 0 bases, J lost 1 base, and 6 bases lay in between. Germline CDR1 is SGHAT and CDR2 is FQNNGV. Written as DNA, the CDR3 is TGTGCCAGCAGCTTAGAGCGTGGGAACACTGAAGCTTTCTTT. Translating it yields CASSLERGNTEAFF. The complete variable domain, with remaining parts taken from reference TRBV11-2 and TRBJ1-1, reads EAGVAQSPRYKIIEKRQSVAFWCNPISGHATLYWYQQILGQGPKLLIQFQNNGVVDDSQLPKDRFSAERLKGVDSTLKIQPAKLEDSAVYLCASSLERGNTEAFFGQGTRLTVV.

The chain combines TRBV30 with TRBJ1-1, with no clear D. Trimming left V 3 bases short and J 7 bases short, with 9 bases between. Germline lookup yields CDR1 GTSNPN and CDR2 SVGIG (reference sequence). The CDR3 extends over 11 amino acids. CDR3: CAWRGIFEAFF. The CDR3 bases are TGTGCCTGGAGGGGGATTTTTGAAGCTTTCTTT.

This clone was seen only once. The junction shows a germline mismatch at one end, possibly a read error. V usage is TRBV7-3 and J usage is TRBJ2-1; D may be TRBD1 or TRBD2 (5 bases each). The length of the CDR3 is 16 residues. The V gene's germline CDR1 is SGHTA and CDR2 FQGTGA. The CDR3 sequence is CASNLVAGTPPGEQFF. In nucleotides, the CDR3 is TGTGCCAGCAACTTAGTCGCCGGGACCCCACCGGGCGAGCAGTTCTTC. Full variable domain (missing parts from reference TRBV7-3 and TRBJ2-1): GAGVSQTPSNKVTEKGKYVELRCDPISGHTALYWYRQSLGQGPEFLIYFQGTGAADDSGLPNDRFFAVRPEGSVSTLKIQRTERGDSAVYLCASNLVAGTPPGEQFFGPGTRLTVL.

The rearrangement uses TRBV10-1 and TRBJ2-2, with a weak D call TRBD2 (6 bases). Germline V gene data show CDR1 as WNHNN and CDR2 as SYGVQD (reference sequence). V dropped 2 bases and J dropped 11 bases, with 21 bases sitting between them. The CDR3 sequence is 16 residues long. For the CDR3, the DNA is TGCGCCAGCAGTGAGGGAGCGGGTCTGTTACAAGGAGAGCTGTTTTTT. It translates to CASSEGAGLLQGELFF.

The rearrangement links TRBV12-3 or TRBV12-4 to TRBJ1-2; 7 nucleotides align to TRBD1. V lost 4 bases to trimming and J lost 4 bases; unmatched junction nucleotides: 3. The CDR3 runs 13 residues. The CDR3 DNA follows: TGTGCCAGCAGTTCCGGACAGGCCTATGGCTACACCTTC. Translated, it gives CASSSGQAYGYTF.

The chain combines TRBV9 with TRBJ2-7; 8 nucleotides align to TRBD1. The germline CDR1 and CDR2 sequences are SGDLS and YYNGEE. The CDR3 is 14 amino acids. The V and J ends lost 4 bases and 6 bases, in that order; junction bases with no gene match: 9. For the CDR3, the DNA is TGTGCCAGCAGCACAGTCCAGGGGGCGGGCGAGCAGTACTTC. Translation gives CASSTVQGAGEQYF.

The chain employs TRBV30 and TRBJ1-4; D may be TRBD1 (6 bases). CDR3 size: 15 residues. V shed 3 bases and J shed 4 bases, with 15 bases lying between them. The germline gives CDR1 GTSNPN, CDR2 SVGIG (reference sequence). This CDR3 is CAWRGTQGGNEKLFF. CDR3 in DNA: TGTGCCTGGAGAGGGACACAGGGAGGTAATGAAAAACTGTTTTTT.

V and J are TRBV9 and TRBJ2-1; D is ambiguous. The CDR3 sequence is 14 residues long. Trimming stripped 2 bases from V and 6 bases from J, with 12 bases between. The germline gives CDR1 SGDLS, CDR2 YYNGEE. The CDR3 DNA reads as TGTGCCAGCAGCGTCGGTTTGCGAGTCAATGAGCAGTTCTTC. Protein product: CASSVGLRVNEQFF.

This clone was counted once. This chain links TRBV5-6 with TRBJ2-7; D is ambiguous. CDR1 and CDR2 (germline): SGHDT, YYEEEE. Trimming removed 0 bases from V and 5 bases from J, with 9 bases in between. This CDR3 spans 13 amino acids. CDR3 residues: CASSLAFMHEQYF. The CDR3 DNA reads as TGTGCCAGCAGCTTGGCATTTATGCACGAGCAGTACTTC.

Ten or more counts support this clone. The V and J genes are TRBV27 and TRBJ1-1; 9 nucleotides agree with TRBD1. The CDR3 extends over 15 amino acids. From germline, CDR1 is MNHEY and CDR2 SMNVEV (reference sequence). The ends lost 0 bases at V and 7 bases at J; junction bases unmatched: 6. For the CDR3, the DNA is TGTGCCAGCAGTTTATCGAAAACAGGGGGCATTGAAGCTTTCTTT. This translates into CASSLSKTGGIEAFF.

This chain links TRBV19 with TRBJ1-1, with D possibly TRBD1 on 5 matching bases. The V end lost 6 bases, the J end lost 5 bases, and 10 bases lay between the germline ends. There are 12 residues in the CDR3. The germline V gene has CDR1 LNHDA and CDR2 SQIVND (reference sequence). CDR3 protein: CASRGWGTEAFF. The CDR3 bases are TGTGCCAGTAGAGGATGGGGGACTGAAGCTTTCTTT.